This entry features one T cell receptor beta chain sequence. Its recognized antigen is unknown. Nothing much larger sits one base from this clone, and base qualities are not available. Whole blood was collected in K2EDTA tubes by collaborating institutions according to the institutions' own protocols. For TCRbeta analysis, collaborators shipped samples in one of three forms: frozen whole blood, isolated PBMCs, or DNA extracted from either of those sample types. These data come from a study of blood T cell repertoires in COVID-19 (dated by TCRdb to the early 2020s). About the full investigation: Samples covering the acute and convalescent phases of COVID-19 were provided by collaborators in the United States, Italy and Spain. The prospective study material was composed of cDNA or gDNA derived from T cells, B-cell-depleted T cells, or PBMCs. Subjects who had been exposed to COVID-19, were actively infected with it, or had recovered from it provided the deeply sampled blood TCRbeta repertoires that made up the dataset. The repertoires were made available in a free public database intended to serve as a resource for research on the immune response to SARS-CoV-2. The samples were drawn from the first 160 participants of the ongoing ImmuneRACE study and from under 1,500 subjects provided by 6 global collaborators. A de-identified subject ID, COVID-19 status, age in years and sex were almost always included in the sample metadata. HLA class I and class II types, where available, came from metadata supplied by the sample provider rather than from assay-based typing.

Taken from the germline V gene (reference sequence), the CDR1 and CDR2 loops are MNHEY and SMNVEV. V trim: 4 bases; J trim: 10 bases; unmatched bases: 5. From the cysteine up to the phenylalanine, the CDR3 has a length of 14 residues. CDR3 DNA only is kept here, 42 bases in frame from base 1. TCRbeta CDR3 regions were amplified from genomic DNA using the immunoSEQ Assay, a bias-controlled multiplex PCR. The original pipeline was this. Nucleated cell counts per sample were estimated from amplification of reference gene primers within the assay. To quantify the absolute abundance of each unique TCRbeta CDR3 rearrangement, sequence reads were collapsed and filtered. Productive Simpson clonality was computed per sample as the square root of Simpson's diversity index over productive rearrangements. TCRdb carries this immuneACCESS record with in-frame sequences only. Its versions omit some clonotypes, under half of them owing to an unresolved V gene in the studies checked, with the rest unexplained. The D gene and trimming were derived from the DNA, and the V and J assignments and clone size from that table. The sample yields over 150,000 clones; roughly 81% were counted once. The top ten constitute around 1% of the sample.

General study outcomes and caveats: How much clinical and demographic metadata was included differed by source and by participant, and the metadata was provided uncurated.

Sequencing was carried out using peripheral blood. This clonotype was obtained from a middle-aged man with acute or convalescent COVID-19. The rearranged chain carries TRBV27 and TRBJ1-6; 9 junctional bases match TRBD1. The DNA sequence is TGTGCCAGCAGTTCGGGACAGGGTGTGTCACCCCTCCACTTT. It specifies CASSSGQGVSPLHF.